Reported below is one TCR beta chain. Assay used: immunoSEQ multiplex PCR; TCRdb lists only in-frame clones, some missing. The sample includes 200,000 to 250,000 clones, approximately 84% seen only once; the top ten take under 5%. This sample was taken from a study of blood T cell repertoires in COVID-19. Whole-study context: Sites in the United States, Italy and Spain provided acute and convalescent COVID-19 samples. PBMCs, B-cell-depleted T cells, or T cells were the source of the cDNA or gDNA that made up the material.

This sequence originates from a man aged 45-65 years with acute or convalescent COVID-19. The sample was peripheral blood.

This chain's CDR3 is CASSLGDTGGAGGYTF. The CDR3 nucleotides read TGTGCCAGCAGCTTGGGGGATACAGGGGGCGCAGGTGGCTACACCTTC. The rearrangement links TRBV5-5 to TRBJ1-2; 9 bases align to TRBD1. This CDR3 is 16 amino acids long. V lost 0 bases, J lost 7 bases, and 10 bases stayed unmatched. Germline CDR1 is SGHKS and CDR2 is YYEKEE (reference sequence).